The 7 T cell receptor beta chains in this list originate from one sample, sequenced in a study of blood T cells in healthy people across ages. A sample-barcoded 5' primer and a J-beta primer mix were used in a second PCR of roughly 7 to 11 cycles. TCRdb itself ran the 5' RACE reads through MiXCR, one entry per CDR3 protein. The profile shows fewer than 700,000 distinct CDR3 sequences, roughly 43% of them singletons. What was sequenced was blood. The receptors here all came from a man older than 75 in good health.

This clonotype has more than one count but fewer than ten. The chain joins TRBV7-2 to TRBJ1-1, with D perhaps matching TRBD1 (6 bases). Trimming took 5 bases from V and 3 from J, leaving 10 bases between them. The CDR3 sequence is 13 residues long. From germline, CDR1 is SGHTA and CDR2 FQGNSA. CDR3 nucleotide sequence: TGTGCCAGCAGCCCGCACAGGGACACTGAAGCTTTCTTT. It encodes CASSPHRDTEAFF.

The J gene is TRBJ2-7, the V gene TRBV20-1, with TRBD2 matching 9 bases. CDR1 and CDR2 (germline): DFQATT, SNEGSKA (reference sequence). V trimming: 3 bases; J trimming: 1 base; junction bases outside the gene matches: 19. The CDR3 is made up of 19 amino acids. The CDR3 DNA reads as TGCAGTGCTAGCCCCACCACTAGCGGGTCCATGGCGGGATCCTACGAGCAGTACTTC. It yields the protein CSASPTTSGSMAGSYEQYF.

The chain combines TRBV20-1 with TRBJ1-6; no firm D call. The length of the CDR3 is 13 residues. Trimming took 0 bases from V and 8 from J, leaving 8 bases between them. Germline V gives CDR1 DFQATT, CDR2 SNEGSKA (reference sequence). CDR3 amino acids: CSARDSPHSPLHF. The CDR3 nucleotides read TGCAGTGCTAGAGATTCCCCCCATTCACCCCTCCACTTT.

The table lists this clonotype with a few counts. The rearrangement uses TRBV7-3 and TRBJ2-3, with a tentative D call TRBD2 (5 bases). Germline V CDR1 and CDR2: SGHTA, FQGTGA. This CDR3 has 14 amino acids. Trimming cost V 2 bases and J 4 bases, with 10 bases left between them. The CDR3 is CASSLSLDSDTQYF. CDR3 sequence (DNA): TGTGCCAGCAGCTTATCACTAGATTCAGATACGCAGTATTTT. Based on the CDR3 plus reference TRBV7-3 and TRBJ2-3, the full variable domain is GAGVSQTPSNKVTEKGKYVELRCDPISGHTALYWYRQSLGQGPEFLIYFQGTGAADDSGLPNDRFFAVRPEGSVSTLKIQRTERGDSAVYLCASSLSLDSDTQYFGPGTRLTVL.

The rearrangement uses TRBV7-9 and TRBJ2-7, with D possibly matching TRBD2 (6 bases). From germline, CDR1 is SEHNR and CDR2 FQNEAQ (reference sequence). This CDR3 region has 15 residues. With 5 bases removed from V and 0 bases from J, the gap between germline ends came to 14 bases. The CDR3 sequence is CASSPGLTSSYEQYF. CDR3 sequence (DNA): TGTGCCAGCAGCCCGGGACTTACGAGCTCCTACGAGCAGTACTTC.

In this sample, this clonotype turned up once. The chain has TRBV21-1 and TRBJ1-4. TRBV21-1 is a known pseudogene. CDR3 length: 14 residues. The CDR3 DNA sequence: TGTGCCAGCAGCAATCCGGACGGTAATGAAAAACTGTTTTTT. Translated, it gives CASSNPDGNEKLFF.

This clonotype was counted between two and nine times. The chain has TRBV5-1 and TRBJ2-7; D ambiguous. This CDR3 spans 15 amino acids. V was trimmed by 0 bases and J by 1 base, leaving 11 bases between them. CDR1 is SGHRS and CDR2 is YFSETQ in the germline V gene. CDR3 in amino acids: CASSLDVRDSYEQYF. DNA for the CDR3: TGCGCCAGCAGCTTGGATGTCAGAGATTCCTACGAGCAGTACTTC. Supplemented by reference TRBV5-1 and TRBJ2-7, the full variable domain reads KAGVTQTPRYLIKTRGQQVTLSCSPISGHRSVSWYQQTPGQGLQFLFEYFSETQRNKGNFPGRFSGRQFSNSRSEMNVSTLELGDSALYLCASSLDVRDSYEQYFGPGTRLTVT.